What follows are 32 T cell receptor beta chains derived from one specimen sequenced in a study of shared clonotypes between healthy human individuals. The method was immunoSEQ multiplex PCR; TCRdb's version includes in-frame clones alone and lacks a portion of them. The sample carries 1,500,000 or so clones, just under 99% recorded once. The source material was naive CD4+ T cells sorted from blood. Specified subset: CD45RA+ positively selected. These TCRs come from a man younger than 40 in good health.

The rearrangement uses TRBV5-1 and TRBJ2-1; possibly TRBD2 for D (6 bases). The germline gives CDR1 SGHRS, CDR2 YFSETQ. Trimming pared 0 bases from V and 6 bases from J, leaving 10 bases between. CDR3 length equals 14 residues. For the CDR3, the DNA is TGCGCCAGCAGCTTGGGGTCGGGAGTCAATGAGCAGTTCTTC. This encodes CASSLGSGVNEQFF.

On this clone: In the same sample, other DNA sequences code for this CDR3. The J gene is TRBJ1-5, the V gene TRBV2; D is possibly TRBD1 (5 bases). Germline assignment: CDR1 SNHLY and CDR2 FYNNEI. V shed 4 bases and J shed 1 base, with 5 bases lying between them. The CDR3 is made up of 13 amino acids. CDR3 nucleotides: TGTGCCAGCAGTGCAGGGAGCAATCAGCCCCAGCATTTT. Its translation: CASSAGSNQPQHF.

The CDR3 coding sequence is TGCAGCTCAACCGGGACAACTAACACAGATACGCAGTATTTT. Its protein is CSSTGTTNTDTQYF. V gene TRBV29-1 combines with J gene TRBJ2-3; perhaps TRBD1 as D (6 bases). Trimming cost V 8 bases and J 2 bases, with 17 bases left between them. The CDR3 covers 14 residues. CDR1 is SQVTM, CDR2 ANQGSEA, per germline.

The genes are TRBV18 and TRBJ1-4, with D unclear. The CDR3 spans 15 residues. V was shortened by 3 bases and J by 5 bases, with 13 bases between the two germline ends. Germline V lookup: CDR1 KGHSH, CDR2 LQKENI. In DNA form, the CDR3 reads TGTGCCAGCTCACCGTCCGGACTCAAGAATGAAAAACTGTTTTTT. It specifies CASSPSGLKNEKLFF. The full variable domain, in which reference TRBV18 and TRBJ1-4 provide the parts outside the CDR3, is NAGVMQNPRHLVRRRGQEARLRCSPMKGHSHVYWYRQLPEEGLKFMVYLQKENIIDESGMPKERFSAEFPKEGPSILRIQQVVRGDSAAYFCASSPSGLKNEKLFFGSGTQLSVL.

Worth noting for this clone: Within the sample, other DNA sequences also encode this same CDR3. V and J are TRBV5-1 and TRBJ1-2, with D hard to call. Germline V lookup: CDR1 SGHRS, CDR2 YFSETQ. This CDR3 has 13 amino acids. V lost 0 bases, J lost 2 bases, and 5 bases lay in between. CDR3 nucleotide sequence: TGCGCCAGCAGCTTGGGCGGGAACTATGGCTACACCTTC. It specifies CASSLGGNYGYTF.

The chain couples TRBV28 to TRBJ1-2; D is undetermined. Germline CDR1 reads MDHEN; CDR2 reads SYDVKM. V lost 7 bases and J lost 7, with 19 bases in between. This CDR3 has 14 residues. In DNA form, the CDR3 reads TGTGCCAGCAACCTTAGCAGGATGTTGAGTGGCTACACCTTC. It codes for CASNLSRMLSGYTF.

This clone was counted once. The genes are TRBV19 and TRBJ2-7, with TRBD2 as a possible D gene (6 bases). In germline, CDR1 is LNHDA, CDR2 SQIVND (reference sequence). Trimming removed 5 bases at V and 3 bases at J, with 14 bases between. This CDR3 spans 14 amino acids. CDR3 sequence: CASSASRRDYEQYF. The CDR3 nucleotides read TGTGCCAGTAGTGCCTCCAGGAGGGACTACGAGCAGTACTTC.

The chain joins TRBV2 to TRBJ1-2; 9 bases match TRBD1. Germline CDR1 is SNHLY and CDR2 is FYNNEI. V shed 5 bases and J 7 bases; nucleotides not matched to a gene: 2. This CDR3 is 12 amino acids long. The CDR3 nucleotides are TGTGCCAGCAGTATGGACAGGGGTGGCTACACCTTC. This sequence encodes CASSMDRGGYTF.

The chain has TRBV5-4 and TRBJ2-1, with TRBD2 as a possible D gene (6 bases). V lost 1 base and J 10 bases, leaving 9 bases between the germline ends. The CDR3 is made up of 12 amino acids. The germline V gene encodes CDR1 SGHNT and CDR2 YYREEE (reference sequence). In nucleotides, the CDR3 is TGTGCCAGCAGCTTGTACGGGAGCGAGCAGTTCTTC. This sequence encodes CASSLYGSEQFF.

The rearrangement uses TRBV4-2 and TRBJ1-3; D remains unclear. This CDR3 is 13 amino acids long. Germline V gene sequence: CDR1 LGHNA, CDR2 YNFKEQ. V was shortened by 0 bases and J by 4 bases, with 4 bases between the two germline ends. In nucleotides, the CDR3 is TGTGCCAGCAGCCAAGATAACGGAAACACCATATATTTT. This sequence encodes CASSQDNGNTIYF.

The chain joins TRBV15 to TRBJ2-1, with D hard to call. V was trimmed by 0 bases and J by 9 bases, leaving 6 bases between them. CDR1 is LNHNV and CDR2 is YYDKDF in the germline V gene (reference sequence). The length of the CDR3 is 12 residues. The CDR3 DNA sequence: TGTGCCACCAGCAGAGACATCGGTGAGCAGTTCTTC. The encoded protein is CATSRDIGEQFF.

The chain joins TRBV9 to TRBJ2-7; D uncertain. Germline CDR1 is SGDLS and CDR2 is YYNGEE. Trimming pared 8 bases from V and 6 bases from J, leaving 6 bases between. This CDR3 is built from 9 residues. Written as DNA, the CDR3 is TGTGCCAGAATGGGCGAGCAGTACTTC. Amino acid sequence: CARMGEQYF. Based on the CDR3 plus reference TRBV9 and TRBJ2-7, the full variable domain is DSGVTQTPKHLITATGQRVTLRCSPRSGDLSVYWYQQSLDQGLQFLIQYYNGEERAKGNILERFSAQQFPDLHSELNLSSLELGDSALYFCARMGEQYFGPGTRLTVT.

The V and J genes are TRBV13 and TRBJ2-7; 10 bases match TRBD2. The germline gives CDR1 PRHDT, CDR2 FYEKMQ (reference sequence). V lost 6 bases to trimming and J lost 6 bases; unmatched junction nucleotides: 8. CDR3 length: 14 amino acids. The CDR3 reads CASSFSGRSGEQYF. CDR3 coding DNA: TGTGCCAGCAGTTTTAGCGGGAGGAGCGGCGAGCAGTACTTC.

This sequence joins TRBV5-8 and TRBJ1-2; D is unclear. V was trimmed by 0 bases and J by 8 bases, leaving 8 bases between them. The CDR3 is made up of 12 amino acids. CDR1 is SGHTS, CDR2 YDEGEE, per germline. CDR3 nucleotides: TGTGCCAGCAGCTTGGAGCAGCACGGCTACACCTTC. It encodes CASSLEQHGYTF.

The V gene is TRBV9, the J gene TRBJ2-1, with D maybe TRBD1 (6 bases). The V and J ends lost 0 bases and 6 bases respectively, with 13 bases between them. The CDR3 length is 15 residues. Germline V lookup: CDR1 SGDLS, CDR2 YYNGEE. CDR3 loop: CASSVDLTGRNEQFF. The CDR3 nucleotides are TGTGCCAGCAGCGTAGACTTGACAGGTCGCAATGAGCAGTTCTTC.

As for this clone: Other DNA variants within this sample encode the same CDR3. The gene calls are TRBV18 and TRBJ2-5; TRBD2 matches at 9 bases. The V gene end was trimmed by 3 bases and the J gene end by 3 bases; junction bases not matched to a gene: 2. The CDR3 spans 14 residues. Germline CDR1 KGHSH, CDR2 LQKENI. The CDR3 protein is CASSPIAGEETQYF. CDR3 nucleotides: TGTGCCAGCTCACCTATAGCGGGAGAAGAGACCCAGTACTTC.

This clone was recorded once. The V gene is TRBV29-1, the J gene TRBJ1-1; D ambiguous. V lost 3 bases and J 1 base, leaving 9 bases between the germline ends. Germline loops: CDR1 SQVTM, CDR2 ANQGSEA. The CDR3 totals 13 residues. CDR3 coding DNA: TGCAGCGTTGAGTGGGGAAAGAACACTGAAGCTTTCTTT. This sequence encodes CSVEWGKNTEAFF. The full variable domain, in which reference TRBV29-1 and TRBJ1-1 provide the parts outside the CDR3, is SAVISQKPSRDICQRGTSLTIQCQVDSQVTMMFWYRQQPGQSLTLIATANQGSEATYESGFVIDKFPISRPNLTFSTLTVSNMSPEDSSIYLCSVEWGKNTEAFFGQGTRLTVV.

The chain uses TRBV5-6 and TRBJ1-2, with TRBD1 as a possible D gene (6 bases). V lost 3 bases and J lost 4, with 10 bases in between. CDR3 length: 13 amino acids. Per the germline V gene, CDR1 is SGHDT and CDR2 is YYEEEE. CDR3 loop: CASSSQGPYGYTF. The CDR3 nucleotides read TGTGCCAGCAGCTCACAGGGACCCTATGGCTACACCTTC.

The V and J genes are TRBV6-1 and TRBJ1-3; no firm D call. Between the trimmed V and J ends, which lost 4 bases and 1 base, there was a span of 14 bases. The CDR3 spans 16 residues. Germline V gene sequence: CDR1 MNHNS, CDR2 SASEGT. CDR3 sequence: CASSGTREGSGNTIYF. CDR3 nucleotides: TGTGCCAGCAGTGGAACTCGCGAAGGGTCTGGAAACACCATATATTTT.

The chain links TRBV2 to TRBJ1-1; D possibly corresponds to TRBD1 (5 bases). The V end lost 1 base, the J end lost 5 bases, and 23 bases lay between the germline ends. This CDR3 is built from 18 residues. The germline V gene has CDR1 SNHLY and CDR2 FYNNEI. The CDR3 reads CASSEDRQGFRWGTEAFF. As DNA, the CDR3 is TGTGCCAGCAGTGAAGATCGGCAGGGCTTCCGTTGGGGGACTGAAGCTTTCTTT. Filled out from reference TRBV2 and TRBJ1-1, the complete variable domain reads EPEVTQTPSHQVTQMGQEVILRCVPISNHLYFYWYRQILGQKVEFLVSFYNNEISEKSEIFDDQFSVERPDGSNFTLKIRSTKLEDSAMYFCASSEDRQGFRWGTEAFFGQGTRLTVV.

The chain combines TRBV6-5 with TRBJ2-1; tentative D call: TRBD2 (6 bases). Trimming shortened V by 5 bases and J by 10 bases, and 15 bases separated the two germline ends. Germline CDR1 MNHEY, CDR2 SVGAGI. The CDR3 length is 13 residues. CDR3 in DNA: TGTGCCAGCAGTCAAGCAATGGCGGGGGAGCAGTTCTTC. Protein: CASSQAMAGEQFF.

The chain uses TRBV15 and TRBJ2-1; 10 bases are shared with TRBD2. V shed 3 bases, J shed 3 bases, and the junction held 5 bases outside the gene matches. CDR3 length: 16 amino acids. Looked up from germline, CDR1 is LNHNV and CDR2 is YYDKDF (reference sequence). In nucleotides, the CDR3 is TGTGCCACCAGCAGCGGGACTAGCGCATTCTACAATGAGCAGTTCTTC. This sequence encodes CATSSGTSAFYNEQFF.

The chain links TRBV7-2 to TRBJ1-1; D remains unclear. Trimming took 3 bases from V and 6 from J, leaving 14 bases between them. Germline values: CDR1 SGHTA, CDR2 FQGNSA. This CDR3 region has 14 residues. This chain's CDR3 is CASSFALTGSEAFF. The CDR3 nucleotides read TGTGCCAGCAGCTTTGCGTTGACCGGCTCTGAAGCTTTCTTT.

As regards this clone: The same CDR3 can be traced to other DNA sequences in this sample. The J gene is TRBJ2-5, the V gene TRBV2; no definite D call. Germline V gives CDR1 SNHLY, CDR2 FYNNEI. This CDR3 is built from 11 residues. Trimming pared 4 bases from V and 5 bases from J, leaving 5 bases between. CDR3 bases: TGTGCCAGCAGTGCATTGGAGACCCAGTACTTC. It translates to CASSALETQYF.

The V and J genes are TRBV11-2 and TRBJ2-4; no firm D call. Trimming removed 6 bases from V and 8 bases from J, with 8 bases in between. The CDR3 spans 11 residues. Per the germline V gene, CDR1 is SGHAT and CDR2 is FQNNGV. The CDR3 is CASRYSDIQYF. The CDR3 coding sequence is TGTGCCAGCAGGTATTCAGACATTCAGTACTTC.

As to this clone: The same CDR3 can be traced to other DNA sequences in this sample. V is TRBV29-1 and J is TRBJ2-3; 8 bases agree with TRBD2. In germline, CDR1 is SQVTM, CDR2 ANQGSEA. V trimming: 5 bases; J trimming: 0 bases; junction bases outside the gene matches: 1. The CDR3 has 13 amino acids. The CDR3 reads CSVRGRSTDTQYF. The CDR3 bases are TGCAGCGTTCGCGGGAGGAGCACAGATACGCAGTATTTT.

The rearrangement joins TRBV9 to TRBJ2-1, with a tentative D call TRBD2 (6 bases). V lost 0 bases, J lost 3 bases, and 16 bases lay in between. The CDR3 extends over 17 amino acids. Per the germline V gene, CDR1 is SGDLS and CDR2 is YYNGEE. CDR3 loop: CASSVVWDWRDYNEQFF. The CDR3 bases are TGTGCCAGCAGCGTAGTCTGGGATTGGAGGGACTACAATGAGCAGTTCTTC.

With respect to this clone: The sample contains more than one DNA sequence encoding this CDR3. This chain joins TRBV5-6 and TRBJ2-7, with D uncertain. The V and J ends lost 0 bases and 0 bases respectively, with 4 bases between them. The germline gives CDR1 SGHDT, CDR2 YYEEEE. The CDR3 has 13 amino acids. The CDR3 DNA follows: TGTGCCAGCAGCTTGGCCACCTCCTACGAGCAGTACTTC. Amino acid sequence: CASSLATSYEQYF.

Only one count was recorded for this clone. The V call is TRBV28, the J call TRBJ2-7; the D gene could be TRBD1 or TRBD2 (5 bases each). Per the germline V gene, CDR1 is MDHEN and CDR2 is SYDVKM. The CDR3 has 14 residues. The V and J ends lost 5 bases and 7 bases respectively, with 18 bases between them. CDR3 in amino acids: CASSPGDLFGEQYF. As DNA, the CDR3 is TGTGCCAGCAGTCCCGGGGACCTTTTTGGGGAGCAGTACTTC.

Worth noting for this clone: This same CDR3 is encoded by further DNA sequences in the sample. This rearrangement joins TRBV9 to TRBJ2-2; D is undetermined. V was shortened by 0 bases and J by 4 bases, with 4 bases between the two germline ends. The CDR3 length is 13 residues. Germline V gene sequence: CDR1 SGDLS, CDR2 YYNGEE. CDR3 sequence: CASSVVSTGELFF. The DNA for the CDR3 is TGTGCCAGCAGCGTAGTCAGCACCGGGGAGCTGTTTTTT.

The chain joins TRBV10-3 to TRBJ2-7; 8 bases are a match to TRBD1. CDR1 is ENHRY and CDR2 is SYGVKD in the germline V gene. The CDR3 loop spans 14 amino acids. V was pared by 2 bases and J by 6 bases, with 6 bases of the junction left unmatched. In DNA, the CDR3 is TGTGCCATCAGTGAGCGGACAGGGATCGGCGAGCAGTACTTC. This encodes CAISERTGIGEQYF.

On this clone itself: Given the absence of the conserved phenylalanine or tryptophan at the CDR3 end, a read error is likely. No DNA is shown, since the ends of the CDR3 on it are uncertain; the CDR3 is the one TCRdb lists. This rearrangement joins TRBV6-1 to TRBJ2-7; TRBD1 is the table's D call and was not checked against the DNA. Germline V CDR1 and CDR2: MNHNS, SASEGT. The CDR3 length equals 15 residues, ends included. The CDR3 sequence is CASSDSGTGGGSPRI.